The 26 T cell receptor beta chains in this list originate from one sample, sequenced in a study of identical twins. TCRdb passed the 5' RACE reads through MiXCR, listing each CDR3 protein once. The profile covers roughly 290,000 distinct CDR3 sequences, with less than 9% appearing a single time and approximately 2% taken by the ten largest. The same sample was also studied in work on yellow fever vaccine responses in identical twins.

Sequenced material: memory (CD45RO+) T cells sorted from blood. All receptors derive from a woman aged 18-29 years in good health.

This clonotype was counted a single time. The rearrangement uses TRBV7-2 and TRBJ1-2, with 8 positions matching TRBD1. The CDR3 length is 13 residues. The ends lost 5 bases at V and 11 bases at J; junction bases unmatched: 10. The germline CDR1 and CDR2 sequences are SGHTA and FQGNSA. CDR3 DNA: TGTGCCAGCAGCGGAGGGATCACAGGGGGTTACACCTTC. This encodes CASSGGITGGYTF.

J is TRBJ2-2 and V is TRBV7-2; 8 bases map to TRBD2. The trim removed 4 bases at V and 5 bases at J, leaving 9 bases unmatched. Germline V lookup: CDR1 SGHTA, CDR2 FQGNSA. The CDR3 length is 16 residues. DNA of the CDR3: TGTGCCAGCAGCTCGCCAGCGGGAGCTCGGACCGGGGAGCTGTTTTTT. This translates into CASSSPAGARTGELFF.

This chain joins TRBV11-3 and TRBJ1-1; D might be TRBD1 (6 bases). This CDR3 spans 16 amino acids. V was shortened by 1 base and J by 2 bases, with 14 bases between the two germline ends. Per germline, CDR1 SGHNT and CDR2 YENEEA. The DNA for the CDR3 is TGTGCCAGCAGCTTAGGTATGGACAGAATAAACACTGAAGCTTTCTTT. Protein sequence: CASSLGMDRINTEAFF.

This clonotype was observed at least ten times. The CDR3 bases are TGTGCCACCAGCTCCACCCCCCAGGGGGGATACAATGAGCAGTTCTTC. Translated: CATSSTPQGGYNEQFF. The J gene is TRBJ2-1, the V gene TRBV15; D is possibly TRBD1 (7 bases). Trimming removed 5 bases from V and 4 bases from J, with 18 bases in between. Germline CDR1 and CDR2: LNHNV and YYDKDF (reference sequence). This CDR3 has 16 residues.

This clonotype was found many times. This sequence joins TRBV20-1 and TRBJ1-1; tentatively, D is TRBD1 (5 bases). The CDR3 has 13 residues. V lost 6 bases and J lost 4, with 15 bases in between. Per the germline V gene, CDR1 is DFQATT and CDR2 is SNEGSKA (reference sequence). The CDR3: CSAFRGPGTEAFF. The CDR3 nucleotides are TGCAGTGCCTTCCGGGGACCTGGCACTGAAGCTTTCTTT.

The CDR3 sequence: CASSHWGEGDEQFF. CDR3 DNA: TGTGCCAGCAGCCACTGGGGCGAGGGCGATGAGCAGTTCTTC. The chain joins TRBV6-1 to TRBJ2-1; D could derive from TRBD1 or TRBD2 (5 bases each). This CDR3 contains 14 residues. The V gene lost 6 bases and the J gene lost 8 bases, with 17 bases spanning the gap. CDR1 and CDR2 (germline): MNHNS, SASEGT.

The CDR3 loop is CASSVVGGDVGTGELFF. CDR3 nucleotide sequence: TGTGCCAGCAGCGTAGTCGGCGGGGACGTCGGCACCGGGGAGCTGTTTTTT. The genes are TRBV9 and TRBJ2-2, with D possibly being TRBD2 (6 bases). This CDR3 is 17 amino acids long. Germline CDR1 SGDLS, CDR2 YYNGEE. The V end lost 0 bases, the J end lost 4 bases, and 16 bases lay between the germline ends.

The chain uses TRBV7-2 and TRBJ2-5; TRBD2 matches 7 bases. Germline V CDR1 and CDR2: SGHTA, FQGNSA. V lost 5 bases, J lost 5 bases, and 8 bases stayed unmatched. This CDR3 is built from 14 residues. CDR3 nucleotides: TGTGCCAGCAGCCCGAGGCTGGGGGGGGAGACCCAGTACTTC. Encoded protein: CASSPRLGGETQYF. Full variable domain (outside the CDR3, taken from reference TRBV7-2 and TRBJ2-5): GAGVSQSPSNKVTEKGKDVELRCDPISGHTALYWYRQSLGQGLEFLIYFQGNSAPDKSGLPSDRFSAERTGGSVSTLTIQRTQQEDSAVYLCASSPRLGGETQYFGPGTRLLVL.

The chain is built from TRBV28 and TRBJ2-7; 9 nucleotides align to TRBD1. CDR3 size: 15 residues. The V gene's germline CDR1 is MDHEN and CDR2 SYDVKM. The J segment lost 6 bases and the V segment lost 5 bases, leaving 11 bases of the junction unmatched. This chain's CDR3 is CASSRTGTGRAEQYF. CDR3 bases: TGTGCCAGCAGTCGTACCGGGACAGGGAGGGCCGAGCAGTACTTC.

In its sample, this clonotype was seen a few times. The rearrangement uses TRBV20-1 and TRBJ2-2; either TRBD1 or TRBD2 may supply D (6 bases each). Germline CDR1 and CDR2: DFQATT and SNEGSKA (reference sequence). The CDR3 spans 13 residues. V shed 5 bases and J shed 6 bases, with 13 bases lying between them. CDR3 DNA: TGCAGTGCTGTACAGGGAGGTCCCGGGGAGCTGTTTTTT. Translated, it gives CSAVQGGPGELFF.

Ten or more counts support this clonotype. The chain joins TRBV6-5 to TRBJ2-1, with TRBD2 identical over 7 bases. The CDR3 is 14 amino acids. Looked up from germline, CDR1 is MNHEY and CDR2 is SVGAGI. V lost 2 bases, J lost 7 bases, and 5 bases stayed unmatched. The CDR3 region is CASSYPGGGNEQFF. The CDR3 DNA reads TGTGCCAGCAGTTACCCGGGGGGTGGGAATGAGCAGTTCTTC.

The gene calls are TRBV6-2 or TRBV6-3 and TRBJ1-1; 8 bases fit TRBD1. The CDR3 consists of 13 residues. With V trimmed by 10 bases and J by 2 bases, 6 bases remained unmatched. CDR1 and CDR2 from the germline V gene are MNHEY and SVGEGT. The CDR3 DNA sequence: TGTGCCAACAGACAGGGGCCCAACACTGAAGCTTTCTTT. It encodes CANRQGPNTEAFF.

This clonotype was detected a few times. The chain carries TRBV18 and TRBJ1-1; D is unclear. Germline-derived CDR1 and CDR2 are KGHSH and LQKENI. This CDR3 contains 14 residues. V shed 3 bases and J shed 1 base, with 9 bases lying between them. DNA for the CDR3: TGTGCCAGCTCACCGCGTCGAGAGAACACTGAAGCTTTCTTT. Translated: CASSPRRENTEAFF.

In its sample, this clonotype was seen a few times. The chain employs TRBV6-4 and TRBJ2-1; 7 bases line up with TRBD1. Per the germline V gene, CDR1 is MRHNA and CDR2 is SNTAGT. CDR3 length equals 13 residues. The V segment lost 5 bases and the J segment 6 bases; nucleotides outside the gene matches: 4. The CDR3 DNA reads as TGTGCCAGCAGTTCAGCAGGGGGCAATGAGCAGTTCTTC. The encoded protein is CASSSAGGNEQFF.

This clonotype has just a few counts. The V gene is TRBV20-1, the J gene TRBJ2-3; 8 bases align to TRBD2. Germline CDR1 and CDR2: DFQATT and SNEGSKA (reference sequence). The length of the CDR3 is 16 residues. Trimming at V came to 0 bases and at J to 2 bases, leaving 7 bases not matched to a gene. CDR3 region: CSARDLQAGDTDTQYF. CDR3 DNA: TGCAGTGCTAGAGATTTACAAGCGGGGGACACAGATACGCAGTATTTT.

This clonotype was counted only a few times. The chain combines TRBV3-1 with TRBJ1-1; D not resolved. The CDR3 totals 14 residues. V was cut by 1 base and J by 1 base, with 7 bases left in between. CDR1 and CDR2 from the germline V gene are LGHDT and YNNKEL (reference sequence). For the CDR3, the DNA is TGTGCCAGCAGCCAAGTGGCGGAGAACACTGAAGCTTTCTTT. Translation: CASSQVAENTEAFF.

This clonotype has a handful of counts. The chain employs TRBV6-4 and TRBJ2-1; 7 positions agree with TRBD2. V was clipped by 2 bases and J by 4 bases; unmatched bases: 2. CDR3 size: 14 residues. Per germline, CDR1 MRHNA and CDR2 SNTAGT. This CDR3 is CASSDVGGYNEQFF. The CDR3, as DNA: TGTGCCAGCAGTGACGTGGGGGGGTACAATGAGCAGTTCTTC.

This clonotype was counted ten times or more. V and J are TRBV7-3 and TRBJ1-1; D gene uncertain. Germline values: CDR1 SGHTA, CDR2 FQGTGA. The CDR3 consists of 13 residues. V was cut by 7 bases and J by 0 bases, with 9 bases left in between. The CDR3 protein is CASTGRMNTEAFF. In DNA, the CDR3 is TGTGCCAGCACCGGACGGATGAACACTGAAGCTTTCTTT.

The CDR3 coding sequence is TGCAGTGCTAGTTTCGACAATGAGCAGTTCTTC. Translated, it gives CSASFDNEQFF. The chain uses TRBV20-1 and TRBJ2-1; D unclear. V lost 3 bases to trimming and J lost 5 bases, with 5 bases between them. CDR3 length: 11 residues. From germline, CDR1 is DFQATT and CDR2 SNEGSKA (reference sequence).

A few counts support this clonotype. The chain joins TRBV6-2 or TRBV6-3 to TRBJ2-3, with 13 bases fitting TRBD2. CDR1 and CDR2 (germline): MNHEY, SVGEGT. V was clipped by 4 bases and J by 2 bases; unmatched bases: 12. The CDR3 length is 19 residues. CDR3 protein: CASSFPSGTSGIYTDTQYF. In nucleotides, the CDR3 is TGTGCCAGCAGTTTCCCCTCCGGGACTAGCGGGATCTACACAGATACGCAGTATTTT.

This clonotype occurred many times. V usage is TRBV12-3 or TRBV12-4 and J usage is TRBJ1-5; no clear D gene. V was cut by 7 bases and J by 3 bases, with 16 bases left in between. The CDR3 length is 15 residues. CDR3 protein: CASTFSRRLNQPQHF. For the CDR3, the DNA is TGTGCCAGCACTTTCAGTAGGCGCCTCAATCAGCCCCAGCATTTT.

This clonotype has at least ten counts. The chain carries TRBV27 and TRBJ1-6; the D is unclear. CDR3 size: 15 residues. Between the trimmed V and J ends, which lost 0 bases and 6 bases, there was a span of 9 bases. Germline V gives CDR1 MNHEY, CDR2 SMNVEV (reference sequence). The CDR3 region has the DNA TGTGCCAGCAGTTTATCAGGCAGACGTAATTCACCCCTCCACTTT. Translation gives CASSLSGRRNSPLHF.

This clonotype appeared many times. V usage is TRBV12-3 or TRBV12-4 and J usage is TRBJ1-1; D remains ambiguous. The CDR3 is made up of 13 amino acids. V was trimmed by 0 bases and J by 5 bases, leaving 7 bases between them. CDR3 nucleotides: TGTGCCAGCAGTTTAGCGCCCGTTACTGAAGCTTTCTTT. Translating gives CASSLAPVTEAFF.

This clonotype was recorded at least ten times. The chain recombines TRBV19 with TRBJ2-6; TRBD1 matches 9 bases. CDR3 length equals 15 residues. V gave up 6 bases and J gave up 4 bases; unmatched junction bases: 4. The germline CDR1 and CDR2 sequences are LNHDA and SQIVND (reference sequence). The CDR3 here is CASRGTGYGANVLTF. CDR3 nucleotide sequence: TGTGCCAGTAGAGGGACAGGGTACGGGGCCAACGTCCTGACTTTC.

The chain has TRBV6-1 and TRBJ1-2; 12 bases agree with TRBD1. The CDR3 spans 14 residues. Germline V gene sequence: CDR1 MNHNS, CDR2 SASEGT. Trimming took 6 bases from V and 8 from J; bases not matched to a gene: 7. In DNA form, the CDR3 reads TGTGCCAGCAGGCCCGGGACAGGGGGCCGGGGCTACACCTTC. Protein sequence: CASRPGTGGRGYTF.

This clonotype was seen a few times. The V and J genes are TRBV18 and TRBJ2-2, with TRBD1 identical over 10 bases. Germline V gene sequence: CDR1 KGHSH, CDR2 LQKENI. Germline trimming cut 5 bases from V and 2 bases from J; bases unmatched to any gene: 8. The length of the CDR3 is 17 residues. The CDR3 DNA is TGTGCCAGCTCATCCCGGGACAGGGGTTTCAACACCGGGGAGCTGTTTTTT. Translated, it gives CASSSRDRGFNTGELFF.